The 2 T cell receptor beta chains below all came from one sample that was sequenced in a study of shared clonotypes between healthy human individuals. Libraries were prepared by immunoSEQ multiplex PCR; TCRdb keeps only in-frame clonotypes and omits some of them. The table has some 1.5 million clones, more than 95% seen once; the top ten hold 1.2%. Sequencing was done on a sample of naive CD4+ T cells sorted from blood. Subset indicated: CD45RA+ positively selected. The receptors stem from a man under 40 in good health.

This chain links TRBV14 with TRBJ2-7, with D tentatively TRBD2 (5 bases). The V gene lost 2 bases and the J gene lost 2 bases, with 16 bases spanning the gap. CDR3 length: 16 residues. Germline loops: CDR1 SGHDN, CDR2 FVKESK. In DNA form, the CDR3 reads TGTGCCAGCAGCCAATGGGTCCCTAGCAGAACCTACGAGCAGTACTTC. Residues: CASSQWVPSRTYEQYF.

The V call is TRBV28, the J call TRBJ2-1; 9 bases fit TRBD2. Germline trimming cut 5 bases from V and 12 bases from J; bases unmatched to any gene: 11. This CDR3 contains 14 residues. CDR1 is MDHEN, CDR2 SYDVKM, per germline. The CDR3 sequence: CASSLDPGLARQFF. CDR3 nucleotides: TGTGCCAGCAGTCTCGATCCGGGACTAGCTCGGCAGTTCTTC.